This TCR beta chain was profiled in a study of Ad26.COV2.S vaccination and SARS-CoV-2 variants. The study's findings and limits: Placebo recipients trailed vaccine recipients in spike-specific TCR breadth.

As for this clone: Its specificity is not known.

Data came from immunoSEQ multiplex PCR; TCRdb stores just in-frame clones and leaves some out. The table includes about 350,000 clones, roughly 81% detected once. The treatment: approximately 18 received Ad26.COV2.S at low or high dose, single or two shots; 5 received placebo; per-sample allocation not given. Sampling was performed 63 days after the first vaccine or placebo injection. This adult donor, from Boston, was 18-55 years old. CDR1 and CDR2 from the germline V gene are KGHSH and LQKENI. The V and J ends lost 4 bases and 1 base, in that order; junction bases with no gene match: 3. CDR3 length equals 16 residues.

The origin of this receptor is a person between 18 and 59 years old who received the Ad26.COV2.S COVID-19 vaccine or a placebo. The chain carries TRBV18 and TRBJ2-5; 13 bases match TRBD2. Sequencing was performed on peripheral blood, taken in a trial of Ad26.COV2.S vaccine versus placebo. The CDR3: CASSLGLAGAQETQYF. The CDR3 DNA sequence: TGTGCCAGCTCACTTGGACTAGCGGGGGCCCAAGAGACCCAGTACTTC.